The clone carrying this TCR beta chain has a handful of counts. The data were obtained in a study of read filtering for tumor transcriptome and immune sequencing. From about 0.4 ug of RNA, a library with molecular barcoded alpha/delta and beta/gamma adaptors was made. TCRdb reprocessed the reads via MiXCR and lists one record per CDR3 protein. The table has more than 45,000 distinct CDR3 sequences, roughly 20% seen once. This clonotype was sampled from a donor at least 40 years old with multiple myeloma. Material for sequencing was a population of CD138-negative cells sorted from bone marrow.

The CDR3 nucleotides are TGTGCCAGCAGCTTGGTCACCGGGGGCGCCTTAGAGACCCAGTACTTC. Translating it yields CASSLVTGGALETQYF. This sequence joins TRBV5-8 and TRBJ2-5; D may match TRBD1 or TRBD2 (6 bases each). This CDR3 has 16 residues. V dropped 0 bases and J dropped 4 bases, with 16 bases sitting between them. Germline V gene data show CDR1 as SGHTS and CDR2 as YDEGEE.